Below are 19 T cell receptor beta chains sequenced from a single sample in a study of blood T cell repertoires in COVID-19. Measured with immunoSEQ multiplex PCR; TCRdb has only the in-frame clones, and not every one. Among 200,000 to 300,000 clones listed, about 87% were seen once. Sequencing was done on a sample of peripheral blood. These receptors originate from a woman in her 70s with active or convalescent COVID-19.

The chain combines TRBV7-9 with TRBJ1-4; 7 bases line up with TRBD1. Germline V gives CDR1 SEHNR, CDR2 FQNEAQ (reference sequence). V lost 5 bases, J lost 8 bases, and 5 bases stayed unmatched. The CDR3 has 13 amino acids. The CDR3 loop is CASSPQQGEKLFF. Here the CDR3 DNA reads TGTGCCAGCAGCCCCCAACAGGGGGAAAAACTGTTTTTT. Filled out from reference TRBV7-9 and TRBJ1-4, the complete variable domain reads DTGVSQNPRHKITKRGQNVTFRCDPISEHNRLYWYRQTLGQGPEFLTYFQNEAQLEKSRLLSDRFSAERPKGSFSTLEIQRTEQGDSAMYLCASSPQQGEKLFFGSGTQLSVL.

Ten or more counts support this clone. The genes are TRBV4-1 and TRBJ2-2; 13 positions match TRBD2. Losses at the gene ends were 5 bases for V and 7 bases for J; bases not matched to a gene: 7. Germline V lookup: CDR1 MGHRA, CDR2 YSYEKL. The CDR3 length is 16 residues. The CDR3 DNA sequence: TGCGCCAGCAGCTTAGGGACTAGCGGGGCCCACGGGGAGCTGTTTTTT. Translated, it gives CASSLGTSGAHGELFF.

This clone was recorded once. V and J are TRBV7-2 and TRBJ2-1; 7 bases match TRBD2. V shed 5 bases, J shed 7 bases, and the junction held 8 bases outside the gene matches. The germline CDR1 and CDR2 sequences are SGHTA and FQGNSA. CDR3 length: 14 residues. DNA for the CDR3: TGTGCCAGCAGCGGGGGGGGATTGTTGAATGAGCAGTTCTTC. Translated, it gives CASSGGGLLNEQFF.

The chain couples TRBV4-3 to TRBJ1-1; tentative D call: TRBD1 (6 bases). With 1 base removed from V and 1 base from J, the gap between germline ends came to 10 bases. The CDR3 extends over 15 amino acids. Per germline, CDR1 LGHNA and CDR2 YSLEER. The DNA of the CDR3 is TGCGCCAGCAGCCAAGGGGGAGGGGGGAACACTGAAGCTTTCTTT. Its protein is CASSQGGGGNTEAFF.

This clone was counted a single time. V and J are TRBV15 and TRBJ2-1, with 7 bases aligning to TRBD1. V trimming: 7 bases; J trimming: 2 bases; junction bases outside the gene matches: 14. This CDR3 spans 17 amino acids. Germline-derived CDR1 and CDR2 are LNHNV and YYDKDF (reference sequence). The CDR3 DNA reads TGTGCCACCAAACCAACAGGGGTAGGGTCCCCCTACAATGAGCAGTTCTTC. Protein: CATKPTGVGSPYNEQFF.

The V and J genes are TRBV5-1 and TRBJ1-2, with TRBD1 matching over 9 bases. There are 12 residues in the CDR3. Trimming cost V 8 bases and J 2 bases; bases outside gene matches: 1. CDR1 and CDR2 from the germline V gene are SGHRS and YFSETQ. CDR3 DNA: TGCGCCAGTGGACAGGGGAACTATGGCTACACCTTC. It is translated as CASGQGNYGYTF.

This clone was recorded once. The chain links TRBV5-6 to TRBJ2-7; D ambiguous. Trimming took off 3 bases at V and 0 bases at J, with 10 bases between the two ends. Per the germline V gene, CDR1 is SGHDT and CDR2 is YYEEEE. This CDR3 region has 14 residues. Written as DNA, the CDR3 is TGTGCCAGCAGCTATCCGGGTTACTCCTACGAGCAGTACTTC. This translates into CASSYPGYSYEQYF.

This clone was recorded only once. The genes are TRBV6-5 and TRBJ2-3, with TRBD1 as a possible D gene (5 bases). The germline V gene encodes CDR1 MNHEY and CDR2 SVGAGI. Trimming took 0 bases from V and 5 from J, leaving 12 bases between them. The CDR3 is 15 residues long. CDR3 residues: CASSYSLGVQDTQYF. Here the CDR3 DNA reads TGTGCCAGCAGTTACTCGCTAGGGGTACAAGATACGCAGTATTTT.

This clone was found a few times. The chain's CDR3 is CASSLDSTGKEKLFF. In DNA form, the CDR3 reads TGTGCCAGCAGCTTAGATTCAACAGGGAAAGAAAAACTGTTTTTT. J is TRBJ1-4 and V is TRBV11-2; tentatively, D is TRBD1 (6 bases). The germline V gene has CDR1 SGHAT and CDR2 FQNNGV. The CDR3 loop spans 15 amino acids. Trimming removed 0 bases from V and 8 bases from J, with 13 bases in between. The full variable domain, completed using reference TRBV11-2 and TRBJ1-4, is EAGVAQSPRYKIIEKRQSVAFWCNPISGHATLYWYQQILGQGPKLLIQFQNNGVVDDSQLPKDRFSAERLKGVDSTLKIQPAKLEDSAVYLCASSLDSTGKEKLFFGSGTQLSVL.

This clone was found a few times. J is TRBJ1-1 and V is TRBV6-6, with 10 bases that match TRBD1. Germline loops: CDR1 MNHNY, CDR2 SVGAGI (reference sequence). V dropped 6 bases and J dropped 1; count of bases not matched to a gene: 23. CDR3 length: 21 residues. CDR3 coding DNA: TGTGCCAGCAGCAAGCCCCCTTTAGTCCCGGGACAGGGGTTTGGGAACACTGAAGCTTTCTTT. It specifies CASSKPPLVPGQGFGNTEAFF.

The genes are TRBV19 and TRBJ1-4; D is perhaps TRBD1 (5 bases). V was shortened by 5 bases and J by 0 bases, with 7 bases between the two germline ends. The CDR3 runs to 14 residues. Germline CDR1 LNHDA, CDR2 SQIVND (reference sequence). The CDR3 is CASSQGTTNEKLFF. DNA for the CDR3: TGTGCCAGTAGTCAGGGCACAACTAATGAAAAACTGTTTTTT.

V usage is TRBV5-4 and J usage is TRBJ1-3, with 7 bases aligning to TRBD1. The CDR3 loop spans 14 amino acids. After removal of 4 bases from V and 4 bases from J, the junction contained 5 bases not matched to a gene. The germline CDR1 and CDR2 sequences are SGHNT and YYREEE (reference sequence). The CDR3: CASSNRGGGNTIYF. The CDR3 DNA sequence: TGTGCCAGCAGCAACAGGGGTGGAGGAAACACCATATATTTT.

This clone has a single count. This chain links TRBV7-2 with TRBJ1-3; TRBD1 matches 7 bases. J was trimmed by 4 bases and V by 1 base; bases with no gene match: 7. The CDR3 consists of 16 residues. Germline V gene lookup returns CDR1 SGHTA and CDR2 FQGNSA. As DNA, the CDR3 is TGTGCCAGCAGCTTAGTGGCAGGGGGTTCGGGAAACACCATATATTTT. Encoded protein: CASSLVAGGSGNTIYF.

V is TRBV19 and J is TRBJ1-2; no reliable D call. Per germline, CDR1 LNHDA and CDR2 SQIVND (reference sequence). The V end lost 0 bases, the J end lost 8 bases, and 13 bases lay between the germline ends. The CDR3 covers 14 residues. The CDR3, as DNA: TGTGCCAGTAGTATAGACGCGGGGATACGGGGCTACACCTTC. Amino acids: CASSIDAGIRGYTF.

The rearrangement joins TRBV6-2 or TRBV6-3 to TRBJ1-1, with 8 bases matching TRBD1. The CDR3 is made up of 16 amino acids. Germline lookup yields CDR1 MNHEY and CDR2 SVGEGT. Trimming took 3 bases from V and 0 from J; bases not matched to a gene: 6. The CDR3 region is CASSYEAGGVNTEAFF. CDR3 DNA sequence: TGTGCCAGCAGTTATGAGGCAGGGGGCGTGAACACTGAAGCTTTCTTT.

This clone was counted between two and nine times. For the CDR3, the DNA is TGTGCCAGCTCACCAGGGCAGGGGCATCGAGAGACCCAGTACTTC. This gives the protein CASSPGQGHRETQYF. The chain links TRBV18 to TRBJ2-5; a weak D match, TRBD1 (6 bases). The CDR3 runs to 15 residues. Germline V gene lookup returns CDR1 KGHSH and CDR2 LQKENI. V dropped 2 bases and J dropped 4 bases, with 14 bases sitting between them. The whole variable domain, filled in from reference TRBV18 and TRBJ2-5, reads NAGVMQNPRHLVRRRGQEARLRCSPMKGHSHVYWYRQLPEEGLKFMVYLQKENIIDESGMPKERFSAEFPKEGPSILRIQQVVRGDSAAYFCASSPGQGHRETQYFGPGTRLLVL.

J is TRBJ1-1 and V is TRBV5-1, with D possibly matching TRBD1 (6 bases). The germline V gene has CDR1 SGHRS and CDR2 YFSETQ. Deletions cut 4 bases from V and 0 bases from J, with 16 bases between. The CDR3 spans 16 residues. DNA of the CDR3: TGCGCCAGCAGCCCGGAACAGGGTGCGATGAACACTGAAGCTTTCTTT. It translates to CASSPEQGAMNTEAFF. The variable domain in full, with the rest retrieved from reference TRBV5-1 and TRBJ1-1, is KAGVTQTPRYLIKTRGQQVTLSCSPISGHRSVSWYQQTPGQGLQFLFEYFSETQRNKGNFPGRFSGRQFSNSRSEMNVSTLELGDSALYLCASSPEQGAMNTEAFFGQGTRLTVV.

Here the CDR3 DNA reads TGTGCCAGCAGTGCCACACGGACTTACGAGCAGTACTTC. This sequence encodes CASSATRTYEQYF. The chain employs TRBV2 and TRBJ2-7; D perhaps matches TRBD2 (5 bases). The CDR3 has 13 amino acids. Trimming cost V 4 bases and J 4 bases, with 11 bases left between them. Per the germline V gene, CDR1 is SNHLY and CDR2 is FYNNEI.

The rearrangement uses TRBV19 and TRBJ1-2; D possibly corresponds to TRBD1 (5 bases). The CDR3 extends over 14 amino acids. Per the germline V gene, CDR1 is LNHDA and CDR2 is SQIVND (reference sequence). Trimming pared 2 bases from V and 2 bases from J, leaving 9 bases between. The CDR3 DNA reads as TGTGCCAGTAGTATACTCGGGGGAAACTATGGCTACACCTTC. Translation gives CASSILGGNYGYTF.